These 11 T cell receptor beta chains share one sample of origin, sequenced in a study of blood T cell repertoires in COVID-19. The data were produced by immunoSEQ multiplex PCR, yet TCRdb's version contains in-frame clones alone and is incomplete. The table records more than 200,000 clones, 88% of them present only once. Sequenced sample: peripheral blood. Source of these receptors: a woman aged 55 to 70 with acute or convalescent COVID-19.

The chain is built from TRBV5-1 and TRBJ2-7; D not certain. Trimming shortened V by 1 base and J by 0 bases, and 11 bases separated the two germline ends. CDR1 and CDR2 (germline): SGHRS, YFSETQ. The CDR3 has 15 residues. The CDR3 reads CASSLIGEPSYEQYF. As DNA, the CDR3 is TGCGCCAGCAGCTTGATCGGAGAGCCCTCCTACGAGCAGTACTTC.

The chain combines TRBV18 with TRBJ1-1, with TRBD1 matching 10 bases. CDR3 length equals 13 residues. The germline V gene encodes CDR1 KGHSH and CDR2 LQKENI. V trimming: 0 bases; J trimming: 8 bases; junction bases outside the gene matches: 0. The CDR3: CASSPPGQGEAFF. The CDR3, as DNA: TGTGCCAGCTCACCACCGGGACAGGGGGAAGCTTTCTTT. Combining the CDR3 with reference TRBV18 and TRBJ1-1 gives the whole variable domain NAGVMQNPRHLVRRRGQEARLRCSPMKGHSHVYWYRQLPEEGLKFMVYLQKENIIDESGMPKERFSAEFPKEGPSILRIQQVVRGDSAAYFCASSPPGQGEAFFGQGTRLTVV.

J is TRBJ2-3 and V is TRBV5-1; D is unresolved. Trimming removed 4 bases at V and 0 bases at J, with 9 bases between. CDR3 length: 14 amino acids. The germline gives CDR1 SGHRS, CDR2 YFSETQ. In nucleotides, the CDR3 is TGCGCCAGCAGCCCAGTTCCTAGCACAGATACGCAGTATTTT. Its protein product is CASSPVPSTDTQYF. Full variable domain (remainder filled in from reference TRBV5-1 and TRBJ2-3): KAGVTQTPRYLIKTRGQQVTLSCSPISGHRSVSWYQQTPGQGLQFLFEYFSETQRNKGNFPGRFSGRQFSNSRSEMNVSTLELGDSALYLCASSPVPSTDTQYFGPGTRLTVL.

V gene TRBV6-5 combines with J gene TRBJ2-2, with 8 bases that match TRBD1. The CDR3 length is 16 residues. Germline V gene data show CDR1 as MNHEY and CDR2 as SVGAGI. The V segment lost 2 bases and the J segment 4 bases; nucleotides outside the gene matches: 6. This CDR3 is CASSYPQGARTGELFF. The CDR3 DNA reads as TGTGCCAGCAGTTACCCCCAGGGGGCGCGCACCGGGGAGCTGTTTTTT.

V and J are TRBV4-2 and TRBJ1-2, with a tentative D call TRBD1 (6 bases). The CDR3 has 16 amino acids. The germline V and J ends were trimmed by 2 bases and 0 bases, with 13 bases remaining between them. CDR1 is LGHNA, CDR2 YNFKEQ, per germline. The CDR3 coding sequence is TGTGCCAGCAGCCAAACCGTTACAGGGACTAACTATGGCTACACCTTC. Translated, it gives CASSQTVTGTNYGYTF.

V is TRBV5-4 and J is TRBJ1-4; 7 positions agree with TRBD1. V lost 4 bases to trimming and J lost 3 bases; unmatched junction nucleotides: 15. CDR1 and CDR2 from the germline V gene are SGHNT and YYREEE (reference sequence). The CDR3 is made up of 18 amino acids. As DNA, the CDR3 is TGTGCCAGCAGCCTGTCCAACAGGGGAAGTCGCTCTAATGAAAAACTGTTTTTT. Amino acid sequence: CASSLSNRGSRSNEKLFF.

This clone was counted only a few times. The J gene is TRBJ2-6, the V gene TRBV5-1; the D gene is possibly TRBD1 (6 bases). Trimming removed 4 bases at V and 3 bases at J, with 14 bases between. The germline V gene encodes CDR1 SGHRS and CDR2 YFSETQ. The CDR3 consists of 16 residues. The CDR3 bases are TGCGCCAGCAGCGTGGGGGCAGGGGTTGGGGCCAACGTCCTGACTTTC. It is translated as CASSVGAGVGANVLTF.

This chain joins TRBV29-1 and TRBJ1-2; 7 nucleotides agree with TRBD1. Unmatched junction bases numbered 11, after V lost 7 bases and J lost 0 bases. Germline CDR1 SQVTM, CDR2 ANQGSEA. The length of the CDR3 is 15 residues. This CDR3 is CSADRARLTNYGYTF. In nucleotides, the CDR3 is TGCAGCGCCGACAGGGCTCGGCTGACTAACTATGGCTACACCTTC.

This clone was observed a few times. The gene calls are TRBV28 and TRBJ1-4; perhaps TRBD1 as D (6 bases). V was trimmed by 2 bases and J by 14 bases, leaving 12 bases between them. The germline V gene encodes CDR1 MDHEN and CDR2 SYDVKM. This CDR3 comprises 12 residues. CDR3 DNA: TGTGCCAGCAGTTTACCCGGGACAAGGCTGTTTTTT. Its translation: CASSLPGTRLFF.

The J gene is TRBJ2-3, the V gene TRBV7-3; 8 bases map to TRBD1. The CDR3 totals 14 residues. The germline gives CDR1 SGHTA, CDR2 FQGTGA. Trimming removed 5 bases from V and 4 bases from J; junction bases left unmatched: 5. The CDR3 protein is CASSPDRGADTQYF. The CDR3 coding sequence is TGTGCCAGCAGCCCCGACAGGGGAGCAGATACGCAGTATTTT.

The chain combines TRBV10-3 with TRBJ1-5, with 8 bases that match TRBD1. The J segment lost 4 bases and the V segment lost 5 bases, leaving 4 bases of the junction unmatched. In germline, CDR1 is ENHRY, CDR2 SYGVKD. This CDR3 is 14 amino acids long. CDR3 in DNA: TGTGCCATCAGTCCCCAGGGGGCTAATCAGCCCCAGCATTTT. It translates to CAISPQGANQPQHF.